Listed here is a single TCR beta chain. This clone was observed a handful of times. This receptor's antigen is unknown. No much larger clonotype is one base removed from it; base qualities were not supplied. The method was the immunoSEQ multiplex PCR assay. A mixture of 60 forward primers for TCR Vbeta segments and 13 reverse primers for TCR Jbeta segments was used in the multiplex PCR. The CDR3 region of rearranged TCR beta genes was amplified from genomic DNA by a multiplex PCR assay. Amplified TCR beta libraries were sequenced as 87-base-pair reads on the Illumina HiSeq System. The study's own analysis went as follows. In a later analysis, some 80 million unique TCR beta chains were counted across the 500 to 850 repertoires, and around 11 million of these chains were shared by at least two donors. To remove PCR and sequencing errors, raw reads were error-corrected and collapsed into unique sequences using a nearest-neighbor algorithm that merged closely related sequences. V, D and J gene segments were assigned by aligning CDR3 sequences to IMGT reference sequences. Each retained sequence needed at least a six-nucleotide match to both a V gene segment and a J gene segment. Rearrangements were called productive when the CDR3 lacked stop codons and stayed in frame with V and J; all others were non-productive. Following IMGT convention, CDR3 was defined as the stretch from the second conserved V-encoded cysteine up to the conserved J-encoded phenylalanine. The earlier analysis of 500 to 600 of the donors excluded sequences that lacked an unambiguous match to a single V gene segment. In an earlier analysis of more than 500 of the donors, a V segment was called functional when productive rearrangements were above 56.7%, and segregating when the standard deviation between donors exceeded 5%. A statistical classification framework was developed to diagnose cytomegalovirus status using the catalog of TCR beta chain sequences. In a later analysis, TCR nucleotide sequences were compared against IMGT/GENE-DB human TR gene sequences so that V and J genes could be assigned. The TCRdist pipeline was used in a later analysis to assign CDR3 sequences and most-parsimonious VDJ recombination scenarios. In a later analysis, each TCR beta chain was defined by its CDR3 amino acid sequence together with its V-gene family, and reads without a unique V-gene family were excluded. As a way to deal with suspected cross-contamination and a sequencing artifact, a later analysis dropped nearly 600 nucleotide sequences that were highly shared and had low generation probability. A later analysis calculated a clonal expansion index for each public chain from normalized within-repertoire ranks of inferred template counts. In a later analysis, generation probabilities were computed with a VDJ recombination model fitted to out-of-frame rearrangements, and the resulting probabilities were checked against IGoR. Hypergeometric tests were used in a later analysis to score TCR-TCR, TCR-HLA and TCR-CMV co-occurrence, with a repertoire-size bias correction applied to the TCR pairs. A later analysis estimated false discovery rates by permuting HLA or CMV assignments 20 times. In a later analysis, co-occurring TCRs were grouped with DBSCAN, and TCRdist sequence similarity was added when clustering was performed within HLA-allele-positive subsets. For co-occurrence clustering, repertoires with fewer than 30,000 or more than 120,000 public chains were excluded, along with roughly 5 repertoires with anomalous nucleotide sharing. TCRdb took this table from immuneACCESS and kept in-frame rearrangements with V and J called. Such tables lack part of the clones; where checked against another copy, unresolved V genes explain under half of the gap, and the rest is unexplained. V and J calls and clone size are as listed in that table; D and trimming were resolved from the DNA. The sample data list roughly 180,000 clones, and 75% to 85% of these were observed just once. About 1.5% of the sample comes from the top ten.

The cohort was made up of 500 to 850 healthy bone marrow donors. At the time of sampling, all cohort members were nominally healthy, though unrecorded immune exposures were likely present. The donor was CMV seropositive and was included in the group of 250 to 300 seropositive cohort members. A peripheral blood sample was collected from each donor, and TCR beta sequencing was performed on peripheral blood mononuclear cells. The Qiagen DNeasy Blood Extraction Kit was used to extract genomic DNA from the blood cell samples. This entry is derived from a study of cytomegalovirus exposure and HLA in healthy donors (dated by TCRdb to between 2016 and 2019). For context, the study as a whole: According to an earlier analysis of 587 of the donors, about 179 million T cells yielded some 120 million unique TCR beta sequences and approximately 300 Gb of sequence data. Roughly 300 gigabases of sequencing data and approximately 85 million unique TCR sequences were included in an early release covering 500 to 750 HLA-typed donors. Of the roughly 400 genotyped donors, 65% to 90% were placed in the genetic ancestry cluster associated with self-reported Caucasian donors. The aim of the study was to test whether cataloging public T cell receptors could identify signatures of past pathogen exposure. The study profiled the T cell repertoires of about 640 subjects by immunosequencing and related them to cytomegalovirus serostatus. In addition to the first cohort of 666 subjects, a separate validation cohort of 120 different subjects was used. The study combined high-throughput TCR immunosequencing, statistical association of individual TCRs with disease status, and machine learning to predict cytomegalovirus infection status. A later analysis re-analyzed previously published TCR beta repertoires from 600 to 850 donors and added high-resolution HLA genotyping to study TCR occurrence patterns. The later analysis used no new phenotypic data to find candidate immune exposures, relying instead on TCR beta sequences and their occurrence across donors. An earlier analysis of 500 to 750 of the donors applied high-throughput TCR beta sequencing to assess whether each TCR beta V gene segment acted as functional or pseudogenic. Donor age, sex, ethnicity and CMV serostatus were compiled alongside the repertoire data. A later genetic analysis used genome-wide SNP genotypes for about three fifths of the 666 donors, treating that subset as a discovery cohort. Every discovery cohort repertoire had been produced on one sequencing platform. HLA typing covered class I and class II loci at four-digit resolution. Typing coverage differed by locus: A, B, C, DRB1 and DQB1 were typed in roughly 629-630 donors, DQA1 in around 500, DPA1 in roughly 590, and DPB1 in 450 to 480. Roughly 5 DR-DQ haplotypes were treated as single units for association and clustering because of strong linkage in the cohort. On average, about 240,000 unique TCR beta nucleotide sequences were sequenced per donor among about 400 genotyped donors of the cohort, with roughly 18% of those sequences being non-productive. The research as a whole found: In the study, around 160 TCR beta chains were listed as associated with cytomegalovirus. Presence/absence analyses assumed roughly uniform sequencing depth across donors, an assumption that may not hold. An association between a missense DCLRE1C variant and V-gene and J-gene trimming of TCR beta chains was found in a later genetic analysis and replicated in an independent cohort. At a false discovery rate of 0.05, a later analysis linked 16,951 TCR beta sequences to specific HLA alleles. Most CMV-associated TCR beta chains appeared to be HLA-restricted in a later analysis, and the HLA associations seemed to be driven largely by CMV exposure. Because HLA typing was unavailable for some donors at each locus, only the typed subset was used in association tests. In a later analysis, TCR association rates were found to vary across HLA loci, with the most associated TCRs seen for DRB1 alleles and the fewest for HLA-C alleles. Because counts were too low, some 17 rarely observed V segments, including chromosome 9 orphons, were left out of the earlier analysis of 587 of the donors. An earlier analysis of 450 to 750 of the donors showed that most TCR beta V segments appeared in productive rearrangements either about 87% or about 30% of the time, which broadly matched IMGT annotations. Immune exposure information for the cohort was limited to CMV serostatus. Some IMGT-functional V segments, including TRBV6-2 and TRBV6-3, could not be told apart with the 87-base-pair reads, so those segments were excluded. In a later analysis, HLA-associated TCR beta chains were found to be more clonally expanded and to have lower generation probabilities than equally common non-associated chains. Linkage disequilibrium might explain the correlated functional status among segregating V segments, but an unknown experimental factor could not be excluded. Across donors, most TCR sequences were observed very rarely, whereas some public TCRs were present in many individuals. The authors suggested that the approach could potentially be generalized to other disease states and immunological phenotypes. A further reported finding was that TCR beta sequences accurately predicted the HLA-A and HLA-B alleles for most subjects in the first cohort. A cluster of highly shared sequence variants was judged likely to represent a technical artifact of the sequencing pipeline. Compared with the roughly 700-donor mean, donors in an Asian-associated ancestry cluster had fewer N-insertions in productive TCRs, according to a later genetic analysis. Only TCR beta chains were sequenced in this cohort, and the absence of alpha or paired-chain data limited detectable features. When HLA alleles, especially DR and DQ, strongly co-occurred, TCR associations were difficult to assign to individual alleles. A few of the identified cytomegalovirus-associated TCR beta chains were confirmed in vitro to be specific for cytomegalovirus antigens. In both the original and validation cohorts, the classifier was reported to diagnose cytomegalovirus status with high specificity and sensitivity. According to a later analysis, parvovirus B19, influenza, CMV and Epstein-Barr virus appeared linked to several top co-occurrence clusters.

There are 14 amino acids in the CDR3, from cysteine to phenylalanine inclusive. CDR3 DNA is the only sequence kept; it has 42 bases, read in frame from the first base. Sequences GTSNPN (CDR1) and SVGIG (CDR2) are obtained from the germline V gene (reference sequence). V ends up 4 bases short and J 3 bases short, with an unmatched junction base count of 7. This TCR came from a woman aged 30 to 39 in good health and CMV-seropositive. The receptor chain draws on TRBV30 and TRBJ1-2; 8 of the junction bases match TRBD1. The sample taken for sequencing was PBMCs. The CDR3 here reads CAWTKKDRDYGYTF. The DNA reads TGTGCCTGGACCAAAAAGGACAGGGACTATGGCTACACCTTC.